These 6 T cell receptor beta chains originate from one sample sequenced in a study of T cell responses to AZD1222 COVID-19 vaccine. Method: immunoSEQ multiplex PCR; TCRdb's copy keeps in-frame clones and lacks some. The top ten clones hold about 2.9% of a sample with approximately 92,000 clones, around 90% of them seen once. The material sequenced was peripheral blood, taken on day 0 of AZD1222 vaccination. Source of these receptors: an adult in good health.

This rearrangement joins TRBV12-5 to TRBJ2-3; D tentatively fits TRBD1 or TRBD2 (5 bases each). Germline assignment: CDR1 LGHNT and CDR2 FRNRAP. Trimming took off 0 bases at V and 5 bases at J, with 6 bases between the two ends. The CDR3 totals 13 residues. This CDR3 reads CASGLVGGDTQYF. CDR3 in DNA: TGTGCTAGTGGTTTGGTTGGGGGAGATACGCAGTATTTT.

The chain employs TRBV6-2 or TRBV6-3 and TRBJ2-7; possibly TRBD1 for D (5 bases). The CDR3 sequence is 12 residues long. V shed 8 bases and J shed 3 bases, with 11 bases lying between them. Germline-derived CDR1 and CDR2 are MNHEY and SVGEGT. CDR3 residues: CASGPQGYEQYF. The CDR3 region has the DNA TGTGCCAGCGGCCCTCAGGGCTACGAGCAGTACTTC.

The rearrangement uses TRBV28 and TRBJ1-1; a weak D match, TRBD1 (5 bases). Germline V gene data show CDR1 as MDHEN and CDR2 as SYDVKM. The germline V and J ends were trimmed by 5 bases and 4 bases, with 14 bases remaining between them. The CDR3 contains 14 residues. The CDR3 loop reads CASSLQGLSTEAFF. In DNA form, the CDR3 reads TGTGCCAGCAGTCTTCAGGGCCTGAGCACTGAAGCTTTCTTT.

This chain links TRBV6-5 with TRBJ1-2; 7 positions agree with TRBD1. Germline CDR1 MNHEY, CDR2 SVGAGI. V was pared by 8 bases and J by 7 bases, with 10 bases of the junction left unmatched. There are 13 residues in the CDR3. CDR3 sequence: CASSKGAGIGYTF. The CDR3 nucleotides read TGTGCCAGCTCAAAGGGGGCAGGGATTGGCTACACCTTC.

The sample holds one count of this clone. The V call is TRBV24-1, the J call TRBJ2-1; D gene uncertain. V was clipped by 5 bases and J by 3 bases, with 10 bases between them. The CDR3 consists of 14 residues. Germline V gene sequence: CDR1 KGHDR, CDR2 SFDVKD. CDR3 sequence reads: CATSAGERYNEQFF. CDR3 sequence (DNA): TGTGCCACCAGTGCCGGCGAGCGCTACAATGAGCAGTTCTTC.

V usage is TRBV6-6 and J usage is TRBJ1-4; 8 positions match TRBD1. Looked up from germline, CDR1 is MNHNY and CDR2 is SVGAGI (reference sequence). Losses at the gene ends were 5 bases for V and 7 bases for J; bases not matched to a gene: 9. The CDR3 contains 15 residues. CDR3 in DNA: TGTGCCAGCAGTCCATACCGACAGGGGCTTGAAAAACTGTTTTTT. It translates to CASSPYRQGLEKLFF.